This paragraph covers one TCR beta chain sequence. No cognate antigen has been identified for it. The record has no base qualities; no much larger clone is one base away. These data belong to a study of blood T cell repertoires in COVID-19 (dated by TCRdb to the early 2020s). Regarding the complete study: Samples covering the acute and convalescent phases of COVID-19 were provided by collaborators in the United States, Italy and Spain. The repertoires were released in a freely available public database intended as a resource for research on the immune response to SARS-CoV-2. The dataset comprised deeply sampled blood TCRbeta repertoires from subjects exposed to, actively infected with, or recovered from COVID-19. The prospective study material was composed of cDNA or gDNA derived from T cells, B-cell-depleted T cells, or PBMCs. Nearly every sample came with metadata listing a de-identified subject ID, COVID-19 status, age in years and sex. The samples were drawn from two sources: the first 160 participants of the ongoing ImmuneRACE study, and 950 to 1,500 subjects contributed by 6 global collaborators. Where HLA class I and class II types were available, the types were taken from metadata supplied by the sample provider, not from assay-based typing. Results and caveats for the whole study, not just this receptor: The quantity of clinical and demographic metadata differed by source and by participant and was supplied without curation.

Here V drops 3 bases and J drops 1 base, and the junction holds 8 bases not matched to any gene. For CDR1 and CDR2, the germline V gene lists SGHRS and YFSETQ. Including cysteine and phenylalanine, the CDR3 has 16 amino acids. Only the CDR3 region is kept as DNA, spanning 48 bases read in frame from base 1. The immunoSEQ Assay, a bias-controlled multiplex PCR, was used to amplify TCRbeta CDR3 regions from genomic DNA. Per the source publication's procedure: The number of nucleated cells in each sample was estimated from the amplification of reference gene primers within the assay. To quantify the absolute abundance of each unique TCRbeta CDR3 rearrangement, sequence reads were collapsed and filtered. For each sample, productive Simpson clonality was calculated as the square root of Simpson's diversity index across productive rearrangements. Entries here come from immuneACCESS through TCRdb and include only in-frame sequences with V and J called. Some clones fail to appear in such tables; in the studies checked, an unresolved V gene covers under half of the shortfall, and the cause of the remainder is unknown. From that table come the V and J calls and clone size; the DNA was used to work out D and trimming. For this sample the table gives around 250,000 clones, of which around 82% were detected only once. About 4.4% of the sample lies in the top ten.

Each collaborating institution followed its own protocols to collect whole blood in K2EDTA tubes. For TCRbeta analysis, collaborators shipped samples in one of three forms: frozen whole blood, isolated PBMCs, or DNA extracted from either of those sample types. The rearranged chain carries TRBV5-1 and TRBJ1-1, with 8 junctional bases fitting TRBD1. The sequence came from a man aged 45-60 years with active or convalescent COVID-19. The specimen was peripheral blood. The nucleotide sequence is given as TGCGCCAGCAGCTCCAGACAGGGGTCGGAGAACACTGAAGCTTTCTTT. This translates into CASSSRQGSENTEAFF.